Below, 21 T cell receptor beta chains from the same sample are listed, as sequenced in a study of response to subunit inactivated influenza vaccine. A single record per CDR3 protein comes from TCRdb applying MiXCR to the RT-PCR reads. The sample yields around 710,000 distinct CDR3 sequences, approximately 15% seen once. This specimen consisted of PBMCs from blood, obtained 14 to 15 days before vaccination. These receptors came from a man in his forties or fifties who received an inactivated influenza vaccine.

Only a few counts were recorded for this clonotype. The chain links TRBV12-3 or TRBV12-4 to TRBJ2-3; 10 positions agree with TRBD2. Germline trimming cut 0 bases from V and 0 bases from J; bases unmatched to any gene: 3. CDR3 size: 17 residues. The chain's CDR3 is CASSLAGTSASTDTQYF. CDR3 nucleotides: TGTGCCAGCAGTTTAGCCGGGACTAGCGCTAGCACAGATACGCAGTATTTT.

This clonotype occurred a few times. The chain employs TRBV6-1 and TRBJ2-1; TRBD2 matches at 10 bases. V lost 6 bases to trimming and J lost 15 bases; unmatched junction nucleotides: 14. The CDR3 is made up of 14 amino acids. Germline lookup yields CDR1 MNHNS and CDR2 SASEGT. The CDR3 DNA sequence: TGTGCCAGCAGCTCCGGCCTAGCGGGGGCCTATGTGTTCTTC. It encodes CASSSGLAGAYVFF.

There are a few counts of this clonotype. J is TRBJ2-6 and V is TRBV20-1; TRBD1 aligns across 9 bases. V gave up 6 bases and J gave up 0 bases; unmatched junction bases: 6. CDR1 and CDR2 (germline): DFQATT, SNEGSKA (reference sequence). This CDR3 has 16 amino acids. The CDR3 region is CSALQGAPSGANVLTF. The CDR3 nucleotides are TGCAGTGCCTTACAGGGGGCTCCCTCTGGGGCCAACGTCCTGACTTTC.

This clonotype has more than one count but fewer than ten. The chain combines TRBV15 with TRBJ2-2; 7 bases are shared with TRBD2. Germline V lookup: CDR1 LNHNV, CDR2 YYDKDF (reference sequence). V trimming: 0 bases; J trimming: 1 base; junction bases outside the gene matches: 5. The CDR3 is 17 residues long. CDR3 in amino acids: CATSRDQLAENTGELFF. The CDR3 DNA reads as TGTGCCACCAGCAGAGATCAGCTAGCGGAGAACACCGGGGAGCTGTTTTTT. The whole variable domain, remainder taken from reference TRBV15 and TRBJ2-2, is DAMVIQNPRYQVTQFGKPVTLSCSQTLNHNVMYWYQQKSSQAPKLLFHYYDKDFNNEADTPDNFQSRRPNTSFCFLDIRSPGLGDTAMYLCATSRDQLAENTGELFFGEGSRLTVL.

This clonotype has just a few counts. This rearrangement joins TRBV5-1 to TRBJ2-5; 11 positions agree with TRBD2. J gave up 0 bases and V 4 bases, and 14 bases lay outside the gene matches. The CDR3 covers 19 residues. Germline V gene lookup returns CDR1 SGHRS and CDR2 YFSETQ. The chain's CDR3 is CASSDTPGLADTYQETQYF. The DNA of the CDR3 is TGCGCCAGCAGCGATACGCCGGGACTAGCGGATACGTACCAAGAGACCCAGTACTTC.

In nucleotides, the CDR3 is TGCGCCAGCAGCCCCGGCAAAACGGGCGGGGAGCTGTTTTTT. Amino acid sequence: CASSPGKTGGELFF. The gene calls are TRBV5-1 and TRBJ2-2; no reliable D call. Germline loops: CDR1 SGHRS, CDR2 YFSETQ. The CDR3 runs 14 residues. Trimming pared 4 bases from V and 7 bases from J, leaving 14 bases between.

The CDR3 nucleotides are TGCGCCAGCAGCCTGCATCCGGGACAGGGTACGCAATCCTACGAGCAGTACTTC. This gives the protein CASSLHPGQGTQSYEQYF. The rearrangement uses TRBV5-1 and TRBJ2-7; 9 bases line up with TRBD1. Losses at the gene ends were 4 bases for V and 1 base for J; bases not matched to a gene: 15. The CDR3 runs to 18 residues. Germline values: CDR1 SGHRS, CDR2 YFSETQ.

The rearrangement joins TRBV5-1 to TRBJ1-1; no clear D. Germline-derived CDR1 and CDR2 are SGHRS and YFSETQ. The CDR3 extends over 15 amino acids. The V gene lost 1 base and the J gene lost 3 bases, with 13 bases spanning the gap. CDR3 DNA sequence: TGCGCCAGCAGCTTGACGTCCCCTGGGGACACTGAAGCTTTCTTT. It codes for CASSLTSPGDTEAFF.

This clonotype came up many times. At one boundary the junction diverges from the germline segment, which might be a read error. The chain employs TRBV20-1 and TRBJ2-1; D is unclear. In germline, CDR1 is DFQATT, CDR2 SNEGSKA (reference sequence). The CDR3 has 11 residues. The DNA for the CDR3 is TGCAGTGCTAGAGCGTCGACGGCATTCCTCTTC. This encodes CSARASTAFLF.

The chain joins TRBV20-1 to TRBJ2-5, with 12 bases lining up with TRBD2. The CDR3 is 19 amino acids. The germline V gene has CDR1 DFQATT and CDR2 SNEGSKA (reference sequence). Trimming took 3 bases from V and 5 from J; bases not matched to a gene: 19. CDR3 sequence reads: CSARSELAGGRILVETQYF. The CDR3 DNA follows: TGCAGTGCTAGGTCCGAGCTAGCGGGAGGGAGGATATTAGTGGAGACCCAGTACTTC.

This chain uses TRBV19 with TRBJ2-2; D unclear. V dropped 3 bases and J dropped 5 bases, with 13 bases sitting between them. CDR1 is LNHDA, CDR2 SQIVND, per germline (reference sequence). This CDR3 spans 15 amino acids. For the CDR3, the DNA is TGTGCCAGTAGTATTCAGTCTCGGTGGACCGGGGAGCTGTTTTTT. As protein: CASSIQSRWTGELFF.

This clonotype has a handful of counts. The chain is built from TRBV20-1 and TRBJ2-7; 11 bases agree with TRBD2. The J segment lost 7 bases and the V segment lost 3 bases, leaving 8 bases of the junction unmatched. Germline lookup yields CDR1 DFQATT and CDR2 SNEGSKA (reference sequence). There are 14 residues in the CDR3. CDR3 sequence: CSARSSGGLGEQYF. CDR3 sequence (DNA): TGCAGTGCTAGGTCTAGCGGGGGGTTAGGGGAGCAGTACTTC.

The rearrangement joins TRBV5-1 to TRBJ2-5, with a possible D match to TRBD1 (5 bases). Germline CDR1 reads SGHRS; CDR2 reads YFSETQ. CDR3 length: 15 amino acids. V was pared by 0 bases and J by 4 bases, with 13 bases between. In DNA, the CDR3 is TGCGCCAGCAGCTTGGGGACATCGAACCTAGAGACCCAGTACTTC. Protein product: CASSLGTSNLETQYF.

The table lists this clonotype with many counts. The CDR3 reads CARADEKLFF. CDR3 bases: TGTGCCAGGGCGGATGAAAAACTGTTTTTT. The V call is TRBV6-1, the J call TRBJ1-4; D remains unclear. The germline V gene encodes CDR1 MNHNS and CDR2 SASEGT. The CDR3 covers 10 residues. Trimming removed 9 bases from V and 6 bases from J, with 5 bases in between.

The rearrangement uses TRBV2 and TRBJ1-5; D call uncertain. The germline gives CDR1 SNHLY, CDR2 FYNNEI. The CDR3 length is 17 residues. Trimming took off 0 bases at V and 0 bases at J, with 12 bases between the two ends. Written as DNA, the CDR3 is TGTGCCAGCAGTGAAGCGTCCGGGATCTATAGCAATCAGCCCCAGCATTTT. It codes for CASSEASGIYSNQPQHF.

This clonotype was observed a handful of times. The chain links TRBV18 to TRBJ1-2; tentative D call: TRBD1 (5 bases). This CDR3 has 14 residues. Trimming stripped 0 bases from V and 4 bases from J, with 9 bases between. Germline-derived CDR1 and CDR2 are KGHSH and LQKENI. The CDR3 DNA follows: TGTGCCAGCTCACCACCGAACAGGAGCTATGGCTACACCTTC. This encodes CASSPPNRSYGYTF.

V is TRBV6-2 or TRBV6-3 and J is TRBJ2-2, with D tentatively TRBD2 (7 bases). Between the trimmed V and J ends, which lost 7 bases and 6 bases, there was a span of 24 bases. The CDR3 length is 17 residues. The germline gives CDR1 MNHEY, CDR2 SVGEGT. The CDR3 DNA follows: TGTGCCAGCACCTCCACTAGACGGGGGGCCCCCCCCGGGGAGCTGTTTTTT. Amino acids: CASTSTRRGAPPGELFF.

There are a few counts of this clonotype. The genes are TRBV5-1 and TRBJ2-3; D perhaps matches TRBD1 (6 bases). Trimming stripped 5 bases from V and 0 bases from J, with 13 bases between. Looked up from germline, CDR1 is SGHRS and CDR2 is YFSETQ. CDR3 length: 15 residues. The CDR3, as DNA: TGCGCCAGCAGAGCCGGGACAACTAGCACAGATACGCAGTATTTT. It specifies CASRAGTTSTDTQYF.

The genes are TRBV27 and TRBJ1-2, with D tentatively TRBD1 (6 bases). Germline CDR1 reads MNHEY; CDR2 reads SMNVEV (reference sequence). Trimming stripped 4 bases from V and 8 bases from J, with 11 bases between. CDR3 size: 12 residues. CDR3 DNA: TGTGCCAGCAGTTCCTACAGGGACGGCTACACCTTC. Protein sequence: CASSSYRDGYTF.

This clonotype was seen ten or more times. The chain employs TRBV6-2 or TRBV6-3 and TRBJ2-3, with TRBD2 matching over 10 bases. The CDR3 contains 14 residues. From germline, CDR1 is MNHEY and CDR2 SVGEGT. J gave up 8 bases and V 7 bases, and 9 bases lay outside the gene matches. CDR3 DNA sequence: TGTGCCAGCACCAGAAGCGGGGGGGCAAGTACGCAGTATTTT. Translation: CASTRSGGASTQYF.

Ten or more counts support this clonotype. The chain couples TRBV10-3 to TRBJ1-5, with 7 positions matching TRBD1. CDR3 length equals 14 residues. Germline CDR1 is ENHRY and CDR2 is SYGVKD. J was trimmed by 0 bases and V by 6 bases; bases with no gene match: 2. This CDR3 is CAISQGDSNQPQHF. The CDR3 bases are TGTGCCATCAGCCAGGGGGATAGCAATCAGCCCCAGCATTTT.